This TCR delta chain was sequenced for a study of γδ T cells in repeated Plasmodium falciparum infection. About the study: Donors were malaria-exposed Malian children or age- and gender-matched Australian children. Four controlled malaria infections with P. falciparum NF54 spanned roughly 97 weeks. Overall study findings and caveats: Compared with Australian children, Malian Vdelta2-negative repertoires seemed more clonal, less diverse, less shared.

TCRdb fed the multiplex PCR reads to CATT. The data contain 75,000 to 95,000 delta-chain clones, roughly 0.98% of them seen just once; the ten biggest clones take up 7.5% to 10%. The ends were cut back, 5 bases at V and 4 bases at J, with 23 bases in the middle. The CDR3 extends over 17 amino acids. Germline V gene data show CDR1 as TSWWSYY and CDR2 as QGS. Gammadelta T cells were flow-sorted from PBMC into Vgamma9/Vdelta2+ and Vdelta2-negative populations for bulk analysis. As concerns this clone: As yet, its antigen is unknown. A far larger clone is just one base off, so this is likely a read error. Other DNA sequences in the sample encode the same CDR3.

V is TRDV1 and J is TRDJ1; D unresolved. The J gene was not available in TCRdb and was assigned here by matching the DNA to germline segments. Sequencing was carried out using gamma-delta T cells from blood. The clonotype originates from a pool of human donors (malaria-infected and uninfected, not separated). Written as DNA, the CDR3 is TGTGCTCTTGGGCTATTTCCCACAGGGCGTACGAACGATAAACTCATCTTT. Its translation: CALGLFPTGRTNDKLIF.